This T cell receptor (beta chain) derives from a study of CD8 T cells in Susac syndrome. Germline lookup yields CDR1 SEHNR and CDR2 FQNEAQ (reference sequence). The CDR3 is 15 amino acids. The V end lost 3 bases, the J end lost 6 bases, and 18 bases lay between the germline ends. Findings and limits, study-wide: As the study acknowledged, the number of individuals in its TCR sequencing and HLA analysis was relatively small.

With random hexamers, reverse transcription was performed on roughly 0.5 to 1 ug of RNA. The authors amplified TCR beta CDR3 across 54 Vbeta and 13 Jbeta using immunoSEQ multiplex PCR. Each CDR3 protein gets one entry after TCRdb re-called the immunoSEQ multiplex PCR reads with MiXCR. The sample includes around 56,000 distinct CDR3 sequences, approximately 90% of them seen just once. Notes on this clonotype: The antigen is unknown.

The chain couples TRBV7-9 to TRBJ2-7; unclear D gene. The TCR comes from a human donor in good health. Source material: CD8+ T cells from PBMCs. The CDR3 nucleotides are TGTGCCAGCAGCTTCACAGAGTTAGAATCTGGCGAGCAGTACTTC. It is translated as CASSFTELESGEQYF.